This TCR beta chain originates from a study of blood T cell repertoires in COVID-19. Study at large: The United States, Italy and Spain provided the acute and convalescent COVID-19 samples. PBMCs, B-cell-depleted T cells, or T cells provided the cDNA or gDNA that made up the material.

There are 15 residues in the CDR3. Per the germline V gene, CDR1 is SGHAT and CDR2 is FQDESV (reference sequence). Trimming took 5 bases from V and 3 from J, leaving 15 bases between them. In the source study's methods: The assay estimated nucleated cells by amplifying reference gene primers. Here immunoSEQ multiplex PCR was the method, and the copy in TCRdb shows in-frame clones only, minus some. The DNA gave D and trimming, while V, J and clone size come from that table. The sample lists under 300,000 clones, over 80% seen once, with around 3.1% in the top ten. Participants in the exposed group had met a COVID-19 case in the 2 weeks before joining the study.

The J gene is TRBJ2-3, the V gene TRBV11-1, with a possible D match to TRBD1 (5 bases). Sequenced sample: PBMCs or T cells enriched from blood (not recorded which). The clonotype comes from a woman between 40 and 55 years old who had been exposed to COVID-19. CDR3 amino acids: CASSLGPGWTDTQYF. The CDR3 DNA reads TGTGCCAGCAGCCTGGGGCCGGGTTGGACAGATACGCAGTATTTT.